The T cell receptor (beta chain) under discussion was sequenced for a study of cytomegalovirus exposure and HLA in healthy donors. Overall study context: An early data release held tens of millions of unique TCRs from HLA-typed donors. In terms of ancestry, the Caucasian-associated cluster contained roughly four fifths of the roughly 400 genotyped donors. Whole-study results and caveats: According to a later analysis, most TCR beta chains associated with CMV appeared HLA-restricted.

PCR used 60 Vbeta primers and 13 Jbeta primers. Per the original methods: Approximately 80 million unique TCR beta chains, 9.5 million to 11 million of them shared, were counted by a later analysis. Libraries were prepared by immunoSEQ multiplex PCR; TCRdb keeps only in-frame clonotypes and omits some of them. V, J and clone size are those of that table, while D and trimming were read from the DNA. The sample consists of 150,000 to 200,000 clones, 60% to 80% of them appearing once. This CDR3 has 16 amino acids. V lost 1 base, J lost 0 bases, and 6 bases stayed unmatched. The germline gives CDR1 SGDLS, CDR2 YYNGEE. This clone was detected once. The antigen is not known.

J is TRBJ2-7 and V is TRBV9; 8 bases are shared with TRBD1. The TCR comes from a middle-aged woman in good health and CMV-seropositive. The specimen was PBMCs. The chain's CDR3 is CASSVSGQGSSYEQYF. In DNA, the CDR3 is TGTGCCAGCAGCGTAAGTGGACAGGGTTCCTCCTACGAGCAGTACTTC.